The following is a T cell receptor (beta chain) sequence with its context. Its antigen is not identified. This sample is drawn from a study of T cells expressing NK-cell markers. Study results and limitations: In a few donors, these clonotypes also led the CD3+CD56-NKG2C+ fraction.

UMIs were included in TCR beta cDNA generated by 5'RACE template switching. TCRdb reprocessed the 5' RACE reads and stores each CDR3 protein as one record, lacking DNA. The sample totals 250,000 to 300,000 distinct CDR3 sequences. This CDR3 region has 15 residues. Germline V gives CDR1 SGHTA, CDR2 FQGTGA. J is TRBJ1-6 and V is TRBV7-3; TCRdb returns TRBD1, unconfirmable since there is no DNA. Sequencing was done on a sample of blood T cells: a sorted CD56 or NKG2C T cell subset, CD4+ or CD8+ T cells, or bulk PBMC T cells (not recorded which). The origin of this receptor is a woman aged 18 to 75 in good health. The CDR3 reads CASSPGGGPNSPLHF.